Shown below are 16 T cell receptor beta chains from a single sample sequenced in a study of human T cells and chemical hapten exposure. In TCRdb, the RACE reads were re-called with MiXCR into one record per CDR3 protein. Of more than 60,000 distinct CDR3 sequences listed, around 8.7% are singletons. Sample time point: healthy volunteer bleed at 6 weeks. Total RNA came from unfractionated whole blood. What was sequenced was whole blood. The source of these receptors is a male donor in good health. Some clones in this sample may be carry-over from other donors' samples.

This clonotype was seen only a few times. The J gene is TRBJ2-1, the V gene TRBV28, with 12 bases matching TRBD2. V was clipped by 1 base and J by 1 base; unmatched bases: 5. The CDR3 has 18 residues. The germline V gene has CDR1 MDHEN and CDR2 SYDVKM. The CDR3 bases are TGTGCCAGCAGTTTATATTGGACTAGCGGGAATTCCTACAATGAGCAGTTCTTC. It specifies CASSLYWTSGNSYNEQFF.

This chain joins TRBV19 and TRBJ2-2; D gene unclear. Trimming stripped 9 bases from V and 4 bases from J, with 12 bases between. Per the germline V gene, CDR1 is LNHDA and CDR2 is SQIVND (reference sequence). The length of the CDR3 is 13 residues. The chain's CDR3 is CASVAWGTGELFF. The CDR3 DNA is TGTGCCAGCGTAGCTTGGGGCACCGGGGAGCTGTTTTTT.

This clonotype was seen more than once but under ten times. The V call is TRBV5-1, the J call TRBJ2-5; tentative D call: TRBD2 (5 bases). Germline loops: CDR1 SGHRS, CDR2 YFSETQ. V lost 6 bases to trimming and J lost 2 bases, with 5 bases between them. This CDR3 comprises 11 residues. In DNA, the CDR3 is TGCGCCAGCACGGGACAAGAGACCCAGTACTTC. Translating gives CASTGQETQYF.

The table lists this clonotype with a few counts. The chain carries TRBV19 and TRBJ1-5, with a possible D match to TRBD1 (5 bases). Trimming shortened V by 10 bases and J by 2 bases, and 15 bases separated the two germline ends. CDR1 LNHDA and CDR2 SQIVND come from the germline V gene (reference sequence). This CDR3 is 14 amino acids long. The CDR3 nucleotides read TGTGCCACCACGGCAGGGTACGGCAATCAGCCCCAGCATTTT. Translating gives CATTAGYGNQPQHF.

The gene calls are TRBV7-9 and TRBJ1-1; D possibly corresponds to TRBD1 (5 bases). This CDR3 spans 14 amino acids. Germline values: CDR1 SEHNR, CDR2 FQNEAQ (reference sequence). The V and J ends lost 5 bases and 6 bases respectively, with 16 bases between them. The CDR3 coding sequence is TGTGCCAGCAGCCAGGGCAGGTATGCCTCTGAAGCTTTCTTT. Protein product: CASSQGRYASEAFF.

This chain joins TRBV29-1 and TRBJ2-3, with no clear D. CDR3 length: 13 residues. Trimming took 3 bases from V and 0 from J, leaving 7 bases between them. Germline CDR1 SQVTM, CDR2 ANQGSEA. This CDR3 is CSVEAGSTDTQYF. For the CDR3, the DNA is TGCAGCGTTGAGGCCGGGAGCACAGATACGCAGTATTTT.

The V gene is TRBV25-1, the J gene TRBJ2-6; a weak D match, TRBD1 (5 bases). CDR1 and CDR2 from the germline V gene are MGHDK and SYGVNS. The CDR3 sequence is 17 residues long. V was cut by 6 bases and J by 1 base, with 16 bases left in between. The CDR3 sequence: CASSPLQGGSGANVLTF. The CDR3 nucleotides are TGTGCCAGCAGCCCATTGCAGGGTGGGTCTGGGGCCAACGTCCTGACTTTC.

This clonotype was seen a handful of times. The chain recombines TRBV11-1 with TRBJ2-6, with TRBD1 matching 7 bases. Germline V CDR1 and CDR2: SGHAT, FQDESV (reference sequence). This CDR3 contains 15 residues. With 3 bases clipped from V and 1 base from J, the junction kept 0 bases outside the gene matches. CDR3 bases: TGTGCCAGCAGCTTCAGGGGGTCTGGGGCCAACGTCCTGACTTTC. It yields the protein CASSFRGSGANVLTF.

This clonotype occurred a few times. This chain joins TRBV28 and TRBJ2-7; 10 bases fit TRBD2. This CDR3 comprises 13 residues. Trimming cost V 10 bases and J 6 bases; bases outside gene matches: 9. The germline V gene has CDR1 MDHEN and CDR2 SYDVKM. CDR3 in amino acids: CAIRAGGPGEQYF. CDR3 nucleotides: TGTGCCATCCGAGCGGGAGGGCCGGGCGAGCAGTACTTC.

This clonotype was observed a few times. J is TRBJ2-3 and V is TRBV5-1; 8 positions agree with TRBD1. Losses at the gene ends were 5 bases for V and 3 bases for J; bases not matched to a gene: 2. CDR1 is SGHRS, CDR2 YFSETQ, per germline. The CDR3 spans 13 residues. The chain's CDR3 is CASRDRVTDTQYF. CDR3 sequence (DNA): TGCGCCAGCAGGGACAGGGTGACAGATACGCAGTATTTT.

The rearrangement joins TRBV7-9 to TRBJ2-2; D gene ambiguous. V lost 1 base and J 3 bases, leaving 6 bases between the germline ends. The germline V gene encodes CDR1 SEHNR and CDR2 FQNEAQ (reference sequence). This CDR3 is built from 14 residues. In nucleotides, the CDR3 is TGTGCCAGCAGCTTAGGGACCCACACCGGGGAGCTGTTTTTT. Its protein is CASSLGTHTGELFF.

The genes are TRBV7-9 and TRBJ2-7; 7 positions agree with TRBD2. Germline V gene data show CDR1 as SEHNR and CDR2 as FQNEAQ (reference sequence). Unmatched junction bases numbered 5, after V lost 5 bases and J lost 4 bases. There are 13 residues in the CDR3. CDR3 in DNA: TGTGCCAGCAGCCTGGGGACTAATTACGAGCAGTACTTC. It specifies CASSLGTNYEQYF.

In its sample, this clonotype was seen many times. V gene TRBV10-3 combines with J gene TRBJ1-5, with D hard to call. The CDR3 totals 12 residues. In germline, CDR1 is ENHRY, CDR2 SYGVKD. Trimming cost V 10 bases and J 7 bases, with 14 bases left between them. The chain's CDR3 is CASSREGQPQHF. Here the CDR3 DNA reads TGTGCCAGCAGCCGTGAAGGACAGCCCCAGCATTTT.

This clonotype was observed at least ten times. The CDR3 DNA is TGTGCCAGCAGCCAAGATCCGGACGGAGGACGAAACACCATATATTTT. Amino acid sequence: CASSQDPDGGRNTIYF. The gene calls are TRBV3-1 and TRBJ1-3; D is ambiguous. CDR1 is LGHDT, CDR2 YNNKEL, per germline (reference sequence). V was clipped by 0 bases and J by 5 bases, with 14 bases between them. The CDR3 extends over 16 amino acids.

This chain connects TRBV19 to TRBJ1-1; 11 bases are shared with TRBD1. Germline CDR1 and CDR2: LNHDA and SQIVND (reference sequence). J gave up 0 bases and V 5 bases, and 8 bases lay outside the gene matches. The length of the CDR3 is 17 residues. CDR3 bases: TGTGCCAGTAGTCGCGGACAGGGGGCCGGAATGAACACTGAAGCTTTCTTT. It translates to CASSRGQGAGMNTEAFF.

This chain connects TRBV2 to TRBJ1-5; no clear D. Deletions cut 3 bases from V and 0 bases from J, with 6 bases between. CDR3 length: 14 residues. Germline CDR1 reads SNHLY; CDR2 reads FYNNEI. DNA for the CDR3: TGTGCCAGCAGTGAGGGGTATAGCAATCAGCCCCAGCATTTT. Translating gives CASSEGYSNQPQHF.